This record concerns one TCR beta chain sequence. Indicated time point: peripheral blood 6 weeks after treatment start. The sample originates from a study of PD-L1 blockade in urothelial cancer. Study-level background: Median T cell yield per blood sample was over 140,000 cells.

Assay used: immunoSEQ multiplex PCR; TCRdb lists only in-frame clones, some missing. The sample lists about 110,000 clones, under 95% occurring once. Germline V gene data show CDR1 as SGHTA and CDR2 as FQGTGA. Trimming took off 5 bases at V and 0 bases at J, with 12 bases between the two ends. The CDR3 runs 15 residues. This sequence joins TRBV7-3 and TRBJ2-3; a weak D match, TRBD2 (5 bases). This TCR was sampled from a man in his sixties with urothelial cancer. This specimen consisted of PBMCs, obtained around atezolizumab (anti-PD-L1) treatment. CDR3 sequence (DNA): TGTGCCAGCAGCCGTGGAGGCCTAAGCACAGATACGCAGTATTTT. As protein: CASSRGGLSTDTQYF.